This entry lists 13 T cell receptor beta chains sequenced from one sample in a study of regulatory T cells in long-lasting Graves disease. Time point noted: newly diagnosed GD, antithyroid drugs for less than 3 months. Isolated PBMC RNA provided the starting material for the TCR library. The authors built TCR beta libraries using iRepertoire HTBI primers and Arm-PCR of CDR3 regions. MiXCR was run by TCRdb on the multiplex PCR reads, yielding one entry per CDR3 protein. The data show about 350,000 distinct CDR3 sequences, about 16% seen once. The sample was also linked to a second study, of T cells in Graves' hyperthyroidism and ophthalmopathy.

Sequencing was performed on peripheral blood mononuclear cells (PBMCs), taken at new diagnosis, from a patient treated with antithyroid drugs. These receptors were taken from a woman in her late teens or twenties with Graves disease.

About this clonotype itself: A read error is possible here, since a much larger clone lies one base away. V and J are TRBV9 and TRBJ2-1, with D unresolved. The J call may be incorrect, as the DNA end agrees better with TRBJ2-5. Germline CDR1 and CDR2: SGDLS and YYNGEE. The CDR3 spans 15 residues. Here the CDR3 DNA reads TGTGCCAGCAGCGTAGGAGGCGGCCCCGAAGAGACCCAGTACTTC. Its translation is CASSVGGGPEETQYF.

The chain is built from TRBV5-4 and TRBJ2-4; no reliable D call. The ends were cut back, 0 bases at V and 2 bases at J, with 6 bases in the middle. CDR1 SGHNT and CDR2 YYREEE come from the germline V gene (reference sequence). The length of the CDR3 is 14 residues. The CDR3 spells CASSLEGSKNIQYF. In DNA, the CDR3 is TGTGCCAGCAGCTTGGAAGGGTCCAAAAACATTCAGTACTTC.

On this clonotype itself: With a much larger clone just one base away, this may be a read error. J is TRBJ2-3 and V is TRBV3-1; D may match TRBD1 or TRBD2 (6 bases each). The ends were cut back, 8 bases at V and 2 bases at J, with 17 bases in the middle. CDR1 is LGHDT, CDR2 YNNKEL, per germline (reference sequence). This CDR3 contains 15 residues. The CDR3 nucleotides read TGTGCCAGCCGGAGGGGGTCTACTAACACAGATACGCAGTATTTT. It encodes CASRRGSTNTDTQYF.

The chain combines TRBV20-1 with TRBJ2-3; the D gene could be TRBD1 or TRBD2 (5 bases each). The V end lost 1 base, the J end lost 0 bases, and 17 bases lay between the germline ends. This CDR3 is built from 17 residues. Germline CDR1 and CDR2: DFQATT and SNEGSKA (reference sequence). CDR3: CSARAEPGTKSTDTQYF. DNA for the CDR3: TGCAGTGCTAGAGCCGAGCCCGGGACCAAAAGCACAGATACGCAGTATTTT.

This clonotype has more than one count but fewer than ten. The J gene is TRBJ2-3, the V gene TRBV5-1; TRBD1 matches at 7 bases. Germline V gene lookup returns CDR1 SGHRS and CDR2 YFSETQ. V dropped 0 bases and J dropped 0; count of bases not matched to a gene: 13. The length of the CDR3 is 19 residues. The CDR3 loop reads CASSLVGPWTGGSTDTQYF. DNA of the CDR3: TGCGCCAGCAGCTTGGTTGGCCCTTGGACAGGTGGAAGCACAGATACGCAGTATTTT.

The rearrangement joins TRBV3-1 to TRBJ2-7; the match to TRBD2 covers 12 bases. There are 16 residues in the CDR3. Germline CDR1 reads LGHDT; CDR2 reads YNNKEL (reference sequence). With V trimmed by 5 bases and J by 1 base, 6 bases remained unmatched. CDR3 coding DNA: TGTGCCAGCAGCACCACACTAGCGGGGGGATCCTACGAGCAGTACTTC. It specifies CASSTTLAGGSYEQYF.

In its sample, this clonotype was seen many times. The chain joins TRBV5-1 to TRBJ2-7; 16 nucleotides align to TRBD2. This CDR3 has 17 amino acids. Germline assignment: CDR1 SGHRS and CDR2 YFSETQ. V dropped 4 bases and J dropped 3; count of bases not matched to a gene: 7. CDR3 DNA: TGCGCCAGCAGCGTGGGACTAGCGGGAGGGCCAGACTACGAGCAGTACTTC. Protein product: CASSVGLAGGPDYEQYF. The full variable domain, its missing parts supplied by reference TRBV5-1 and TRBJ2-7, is KAGVTQTPRYLIKTRGQQVTLSCSPISGHRSVSWYQQTPGQGLQFLFEYFSETQRNKGNFPGRFSGRQFSNSRSEMNVSTLELGDSALYLCASSVGLAGGPDYEQYFGPGTRLTVT.

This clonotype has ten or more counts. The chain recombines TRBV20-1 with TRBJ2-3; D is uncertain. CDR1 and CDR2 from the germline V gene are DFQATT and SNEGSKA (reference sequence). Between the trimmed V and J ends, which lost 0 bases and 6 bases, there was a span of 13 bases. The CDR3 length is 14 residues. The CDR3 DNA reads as TGCAGTGCTAGAGATATTCGGGCCCTGGATACGCAGTATTTT. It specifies CSARDIRALDTQYF.

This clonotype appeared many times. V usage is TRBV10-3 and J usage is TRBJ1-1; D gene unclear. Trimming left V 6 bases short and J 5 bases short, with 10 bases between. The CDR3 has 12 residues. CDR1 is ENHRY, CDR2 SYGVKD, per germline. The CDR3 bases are TGTGCCATCAGGGACCTGGTGACTGAAGCTTTCTTT. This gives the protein CAIRDLVTEAFF.

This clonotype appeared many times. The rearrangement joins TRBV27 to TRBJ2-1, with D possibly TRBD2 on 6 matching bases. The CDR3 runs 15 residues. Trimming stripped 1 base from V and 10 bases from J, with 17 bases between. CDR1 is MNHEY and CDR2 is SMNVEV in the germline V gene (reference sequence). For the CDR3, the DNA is TGTGCCAGCAGTTTATGGGAGGCCAATCTCGGGGAGCAGTTCTTC. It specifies CASSLWEANLGEQFF.

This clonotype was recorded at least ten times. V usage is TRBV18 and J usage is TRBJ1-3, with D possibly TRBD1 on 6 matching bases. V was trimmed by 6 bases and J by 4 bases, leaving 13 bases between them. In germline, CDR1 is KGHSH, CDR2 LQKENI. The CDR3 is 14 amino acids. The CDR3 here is CASSRQADGNTIYF. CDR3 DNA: TGTGCCAGCTCGCGACAGGCAGACGGAAACACCATATATTTT.

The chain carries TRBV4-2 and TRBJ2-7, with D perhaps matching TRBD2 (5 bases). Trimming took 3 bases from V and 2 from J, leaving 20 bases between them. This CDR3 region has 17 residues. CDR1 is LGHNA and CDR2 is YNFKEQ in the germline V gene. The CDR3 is CASSQEFTGIQTYEQYF. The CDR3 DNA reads TGTGCCAGCAGCCAGGAATTTACCGGGATACAAACCTACGAGCAGTACTTC.

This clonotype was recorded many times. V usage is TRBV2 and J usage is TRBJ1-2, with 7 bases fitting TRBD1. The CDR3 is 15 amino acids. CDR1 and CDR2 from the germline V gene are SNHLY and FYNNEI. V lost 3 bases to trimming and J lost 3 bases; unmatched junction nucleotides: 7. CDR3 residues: CASSDVGRGDYGYTF. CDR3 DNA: TGTGCCAGCAGTGATGTGGGCAGGGGGGACTATGGCTACACCTTC.